Included here is one T cell receptor beta chain sequence, with context. No antigen is known for it. This sample is drawn from a study of T cell repertoires in cytomegalovirus infection. TCRdb processed the reads anew with MiXCR; each CDR3 protein has one entry. The sample includes 100,000 or so distinct CDR3 sequences, 25% to 30% of them seen just once. This CDR3 has 13 residues. V was clipped by 2 bases and J by 5 bases, with 9 bases between them. Per germline, CDR1 MNHNY and CDR2 SVGAGI (reference sequence). The source of this sequence is a human donor in good health (CMV status not recorded). Some clones in this sample may be carry-over from other donors' samples. V is TRBV6-6 and J is TRBJ1-1; D uncertain. The material was CD8+ T cells from cultured PBMCs, obtained from culture after CMV antigen stimulation. CDR3 coding DNA: TGTGCCAGCAGTTACACTACGGGGACTGAAGCTTTCTTT. This codes for CASSYTTGTEAFF.